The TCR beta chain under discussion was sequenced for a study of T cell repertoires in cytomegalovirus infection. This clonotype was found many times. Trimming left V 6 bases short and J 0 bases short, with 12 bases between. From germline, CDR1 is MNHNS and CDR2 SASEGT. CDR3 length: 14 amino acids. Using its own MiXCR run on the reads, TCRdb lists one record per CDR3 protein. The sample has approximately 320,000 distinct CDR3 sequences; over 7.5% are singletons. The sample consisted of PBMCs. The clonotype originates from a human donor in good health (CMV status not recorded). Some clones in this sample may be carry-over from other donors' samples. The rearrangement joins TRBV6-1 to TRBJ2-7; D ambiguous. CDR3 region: CASRKPQHSYEQYF. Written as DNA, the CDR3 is TGTGCCAGCAGGAAACCTCAACACTCCTACGAGCAGTACTTC.